This TCR beta chain was found in a study of response to subunit inactivated influenza vaccine. From the RT-PCR reads, TCRdb called clonotypes with MiXCR, one entry per CDR3 protein. The top ten clones hold 2.5% to 3.5% of a sample with roughly 500,000 distinct CDR3 sequences, under 25% of them seen once. The junction had 11 bases not matched to a gene; V was cut back by 8 bases and J by 9 bases. Germline V gene sequence: CDR1 MDHEN, CDR2 SYDVKM. The CDR3 sequence is 15 residues long. These data were also reused for a study on T cells expressing NK-cell markers. That source reports: TCR beta libraries carry UMIs added by 5'RACE template switching. An anti-gamma-delta TCR antibody was added in several experiments. It restricted sorting to alpha-beta TCR-expressing T cells. Top CD8+ clonotypes included the dominant CD3+CD56+NKG2C+ clonotypes in a handful of donors. Whether expanded NKG2C+ T cell clones were HCMV specific stayed uncertain.

The chain employs TRBV28 and TRBJ1-6, with 9 bases matching TRBD1. The sequencing here drew on CD4+ T cells sorted from PBMCs, taken 12 days after vaccination. The sequence came from a man aged 50 to 59 who received an inactivated influenza vaccine. The CDR3 spells CASVFKGQGSSPLHF. CDR3 sequence (DNA): TGTGCCAGCGTTTTTAAGGGACAGGGAAGTTCACCCCTCCACTTT.